This T cell receptor beta chain was profiled in a study of T cell responses to AZD1222 COVID-19 vaccine (dated by TCRdb to about 2021). The study in broad terms: AZD1222 recipients whose second dose came at about 4 weeks and those whose second dose came at about 12 weeks were combined into one group, since spike-specific TCR depth and breadth did not differ between the two schedules. TCR sequencing was performed for 233 trial participants, of whom about 200 were given two doses of AZD1222 and roughly 25 were given two doses of MenACWY control vaccine. Trial participants were enrolled into age subgroups of 18-55, 56-69 and 70-plus years, which contained approximately 150, 30 and 60 TCR-sequenced participants, respectively. Study-wide findings and limitations: Because no day 14 peak-response samples were available, repertoires were characterized only after the peak T cell response. Reportedly, almost half of the unique spike-specific TCRs recognized epitopes lying outside the regions that are mutated in the B.1.351 and B.1.1.7 variants. A significant rise in spike-specific TCR breadth and depth was observed after two AZD1222 doses relative to day 0 and relative to MenACWY recipients. In the small 56-69-year group, the increase in depth fell short of significance, most likely because of low power. Conclusions about previously exposed vaccinees are limited, since just a handful of AZD1222 recipients were seropositive for SARS-CoV-2 at baseline. Participants were mostly white British and included more females than males, and it was suggested by the authors that clonal diversity may have been underestimated. Vaccine-associated CD4 TCRs spanned the whole spike protein, with dominant responses in regions 160-218 and 743-854.

The sample's time point label, in plain terms: baseline before first vaccination. The vaccinee samples were drawn from two UK trials, COV001 and COV002, one of which was a single-blind randomized controlled phase 2/3 trial testing AZD1222 (ChAdOx1 nCoV-19) in healthy adults. For TCRbeta chain sequencing, PBMC samples from trial participants were taken at day 0 and at day 28 after the second dose. Trimming at the junction amounts to 0 bases on V and 12 bases on J, and the germline ends lie 14 bases apart. Reading from cysteine to phenylalanine, the CDR3 counts 13 amino acids. CDR3 DNA only is kept here, 39 bases in frame from base 1. CDR1 SGHDN and CDR2 FVKESK are derived from the germline V gene. The CDR3 regions of human TCRbeta chains were analyzed by immunosequencing. The authors' pipeline ran thus. TCRs in the repertoires were compared against a reference library of SARS-CoV-2-specific TCRs that had been generated with the MIRA antigen-specificity platform. Breadth meant the fraction of unique TCRs that were SARS-CoV-2-associated, whereas depth meant the fraction of total T cells that were SARS-CoV-2-associated. Using the MIRA data, each spike-specific TCR was assigned both to the spike region to which the TCR was reactive and to a CD4 or CD8 class. Log10-transformed breadth and depth values were compared by one-way ANOVA with Sidak's multiple comparisons tests. Sourced from immuneACCESS, this table was stored by TCRdb with only in-frame sequences that have V and J called. A share of the clones is absent; for the studies checked, an unresolved V gene accounts for under half, and the remainder has no known explanation. V, J and clone size are taken as reported in that table, and D and trimming were inferred from the DNA itself. Counted in this sample were about 120,000 clones; 88% of them appeared once. The ten largest clonotypes hold more than 1.5% of the sample.

Worth noting for this clone: This receptor's antigen is unknown. No much larger clone is present one base from it, and per-base qualities are unavailable.

The origin of this receptor is an adult in good health. The source was peripheral blood, collected on day 0 of AZD1222 vaccination. The sequence is built from TRBV14 and TRBJ1-1; TRBD1 is perhaps the D gene, given 6 matching bases. The CDR3: CASSQDRVQGPFF. The nucleotides read TGTGCCAGCAGCCAAGATAGGGTACAGGGCCCTTTCTTT.